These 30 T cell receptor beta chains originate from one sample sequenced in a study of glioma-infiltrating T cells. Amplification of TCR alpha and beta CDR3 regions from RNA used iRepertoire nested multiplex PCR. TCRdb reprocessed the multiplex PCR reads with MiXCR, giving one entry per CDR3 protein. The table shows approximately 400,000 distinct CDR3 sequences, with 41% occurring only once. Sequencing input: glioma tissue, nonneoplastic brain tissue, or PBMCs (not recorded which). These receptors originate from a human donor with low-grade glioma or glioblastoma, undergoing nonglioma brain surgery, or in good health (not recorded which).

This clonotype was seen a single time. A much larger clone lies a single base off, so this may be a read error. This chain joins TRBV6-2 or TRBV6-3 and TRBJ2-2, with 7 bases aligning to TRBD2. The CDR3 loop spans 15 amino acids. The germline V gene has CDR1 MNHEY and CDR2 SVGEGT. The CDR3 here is CTSSYLLADTGELFF. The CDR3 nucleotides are TGTACCAGCAGTTATTTGCTAGCGGACACCGGGGAGCTGTTTTTT.

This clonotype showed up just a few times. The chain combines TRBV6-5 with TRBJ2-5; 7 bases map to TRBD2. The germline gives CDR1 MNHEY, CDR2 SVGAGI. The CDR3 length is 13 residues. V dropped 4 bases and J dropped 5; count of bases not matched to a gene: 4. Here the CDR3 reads CASSWWGGETQYF. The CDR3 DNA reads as TGTGCCAGCAGTTGGTGGGGGGGGGAGACCCAGTACTTC.

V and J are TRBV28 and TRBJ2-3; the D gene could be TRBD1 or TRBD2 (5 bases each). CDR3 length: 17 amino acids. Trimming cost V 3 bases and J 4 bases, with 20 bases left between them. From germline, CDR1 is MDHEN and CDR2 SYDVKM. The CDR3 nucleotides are TGTGCCAGCAGTTTTGAGGGACGACTAATACGCCCAGATACGCAGTATTTT. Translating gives CASSFEGRLIRPDTQYF.

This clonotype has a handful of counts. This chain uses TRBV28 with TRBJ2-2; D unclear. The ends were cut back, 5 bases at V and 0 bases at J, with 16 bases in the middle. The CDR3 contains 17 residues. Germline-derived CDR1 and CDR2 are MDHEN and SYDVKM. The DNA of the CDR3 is TGTGCCAGCAGTCTGTGGTGGCGGTCCGCGAACACCGGGGAGCTGTTTTTT. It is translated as CASSLWWRSANTGELFF.

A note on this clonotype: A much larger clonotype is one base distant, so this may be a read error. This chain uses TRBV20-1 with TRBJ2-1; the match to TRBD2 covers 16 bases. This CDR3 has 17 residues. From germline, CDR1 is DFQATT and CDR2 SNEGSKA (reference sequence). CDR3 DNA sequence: TGCAGCGCTTCGGGACTAGCGGGAGGGCATTCTTCCTATAAGCAGTTCTTC. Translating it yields CSASGLAGGHSSYKQFF.

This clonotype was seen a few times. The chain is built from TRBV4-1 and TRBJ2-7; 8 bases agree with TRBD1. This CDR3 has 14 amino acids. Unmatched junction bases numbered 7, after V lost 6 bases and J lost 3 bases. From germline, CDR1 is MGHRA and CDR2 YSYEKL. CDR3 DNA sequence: TGCGCCAGCAGTTCCGGACAGGGAGACTACGAGCAGTACTTC. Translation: CASSSGQGDYEQYF.

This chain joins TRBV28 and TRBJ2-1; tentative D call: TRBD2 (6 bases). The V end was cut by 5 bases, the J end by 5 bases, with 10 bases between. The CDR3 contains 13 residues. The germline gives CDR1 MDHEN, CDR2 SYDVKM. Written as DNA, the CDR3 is TGTGCCAGCAGTCCTCGACTAGACAATGAGCAGTTCTTC. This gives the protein CASSPRLDNEQFF. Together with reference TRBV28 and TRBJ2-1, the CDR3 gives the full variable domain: DVKVTQSSRYLVKRTGEKVFLECVQDMDHENMFWYRQDPGLGLRLIYFSYDVKMKEKGDIPEGYSVSREKKERFSLILESASTNQTSMYLCASSPRLDNEQFFGPGTRLTVL.

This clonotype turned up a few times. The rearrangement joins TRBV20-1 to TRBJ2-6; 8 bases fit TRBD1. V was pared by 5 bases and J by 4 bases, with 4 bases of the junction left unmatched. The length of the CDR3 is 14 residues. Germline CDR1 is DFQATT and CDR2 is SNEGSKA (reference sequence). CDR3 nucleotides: TGCAGTGCTGCCGACAGGGGAGGGGCCAACGTCCTGACTTTC. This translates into CSAADRGGANVLTF.

CDR3 sequence: CASSLAGQRVYYEQYF. CDR3 nucleotide sequence: TGTGCCAGCAGCTTAGCGGGACAGAGGGTCTACTACGAGCAGTACTTC. This chain joins TRBV7-2 and TRBJ2-7; 7 bases agree with TRBD1. The CDR3 has 16 residues. The V gene's germline CDR1 is SGHTA and CDR2 FQGNSA. Trimming at V came to 0 bases and at J to 3 bases, leaving 8 bases not matched to a gene.

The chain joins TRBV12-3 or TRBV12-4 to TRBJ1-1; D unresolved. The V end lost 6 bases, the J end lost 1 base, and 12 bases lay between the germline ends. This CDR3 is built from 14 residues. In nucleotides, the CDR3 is TGTGCCAGCAGCCACTCCGACAAGAACACTGAAGCTTTCTTT. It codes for CASSHSDKNTEAFF.

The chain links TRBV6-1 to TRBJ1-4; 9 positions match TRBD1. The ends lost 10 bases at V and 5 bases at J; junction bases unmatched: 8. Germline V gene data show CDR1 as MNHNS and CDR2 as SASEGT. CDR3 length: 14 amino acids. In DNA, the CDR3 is TGTGCCATCAGGGGGACAGGGAAAAATGAAAAACTGTTTTTT. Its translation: CAIRGTGKNEKLFF.

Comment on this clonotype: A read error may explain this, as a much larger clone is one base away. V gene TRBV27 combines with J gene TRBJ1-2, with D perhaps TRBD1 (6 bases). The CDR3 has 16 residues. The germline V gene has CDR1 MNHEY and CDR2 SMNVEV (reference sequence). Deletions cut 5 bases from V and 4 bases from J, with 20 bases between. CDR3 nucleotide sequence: TGTGCCAGCAGTCTCTCTCCTACCTTAGGGGGCTATGGCTACACCTTC. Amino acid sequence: CASSLSPTLGGYGYTF.

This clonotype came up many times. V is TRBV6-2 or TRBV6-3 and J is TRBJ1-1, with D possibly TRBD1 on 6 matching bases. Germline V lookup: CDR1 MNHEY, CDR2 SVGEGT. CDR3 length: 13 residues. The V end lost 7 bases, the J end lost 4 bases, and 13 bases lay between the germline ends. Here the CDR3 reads CASTVDRFTEAFF. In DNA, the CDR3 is TGTGCCAGCACCGTCGACAGGTTCACTGAAGCTTTCTTT.

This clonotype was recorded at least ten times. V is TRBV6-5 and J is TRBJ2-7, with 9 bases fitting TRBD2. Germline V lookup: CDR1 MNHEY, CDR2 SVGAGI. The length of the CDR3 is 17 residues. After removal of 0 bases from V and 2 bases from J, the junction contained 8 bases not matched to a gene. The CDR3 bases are TGTGCCAGCAGTTACTCAGCTAGCGGGATAAGGGCCTACGAGCAGTACTTC. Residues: CASSYSASGIRAYEQYF.

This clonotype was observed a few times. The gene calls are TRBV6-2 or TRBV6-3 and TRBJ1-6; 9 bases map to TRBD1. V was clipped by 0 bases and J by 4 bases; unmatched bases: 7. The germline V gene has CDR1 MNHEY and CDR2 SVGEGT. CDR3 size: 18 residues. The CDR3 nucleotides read TGTGCCAGCAGTTACTCGGGGGACAGGGCTTTTTATAATTCACCCCTCCACTTT. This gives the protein CASSYSGDRAFYNSPLHF.

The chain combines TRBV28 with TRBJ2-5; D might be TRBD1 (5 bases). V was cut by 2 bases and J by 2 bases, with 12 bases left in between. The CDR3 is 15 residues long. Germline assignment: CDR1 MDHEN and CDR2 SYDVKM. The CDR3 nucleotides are TGTGCCAGCAGTTTAAGCCAGGGCATGCAAGAGACCCAGTACTTC. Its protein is CASSLSQGMQETQYF.

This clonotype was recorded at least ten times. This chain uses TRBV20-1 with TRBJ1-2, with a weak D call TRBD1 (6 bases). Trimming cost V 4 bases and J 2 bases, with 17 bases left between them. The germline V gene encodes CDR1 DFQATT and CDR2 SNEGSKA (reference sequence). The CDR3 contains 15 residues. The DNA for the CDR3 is TGCAGTGCTACCGACCACTGGGACAACAACTATGGCTACACCTTC. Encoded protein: CSATDHWDNNYGYTF.

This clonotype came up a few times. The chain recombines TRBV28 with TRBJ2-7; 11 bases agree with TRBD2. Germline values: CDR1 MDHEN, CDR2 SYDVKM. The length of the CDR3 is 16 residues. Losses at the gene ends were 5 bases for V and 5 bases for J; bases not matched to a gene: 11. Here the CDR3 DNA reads TGTGCCAGCAGTAGATCCGGGACTAGCGGTATCGACGAGCAGTACTTC. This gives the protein CASSRSGTSGIDEQYF.

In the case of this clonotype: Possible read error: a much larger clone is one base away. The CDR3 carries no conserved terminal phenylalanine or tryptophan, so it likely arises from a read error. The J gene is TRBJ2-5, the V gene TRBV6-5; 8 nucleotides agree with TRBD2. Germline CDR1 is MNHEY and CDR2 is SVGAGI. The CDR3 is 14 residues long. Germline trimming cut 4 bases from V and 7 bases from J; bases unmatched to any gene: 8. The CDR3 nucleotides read TGTGCCAGCAGTTCCCATAGCGGGGTCGGGACCCAGTACTAC. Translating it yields CASSSHSGVGTQYY.

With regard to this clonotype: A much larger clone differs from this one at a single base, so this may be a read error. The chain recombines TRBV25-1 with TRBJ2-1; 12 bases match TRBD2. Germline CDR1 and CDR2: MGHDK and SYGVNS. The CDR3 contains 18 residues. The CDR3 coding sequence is TGTGCCCGCAGTGGATTATCTAGCGGGAGGGGCTCCTACAATGAGCAGTTCTTC. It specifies CARSGLSSGRGSYNEQFF.

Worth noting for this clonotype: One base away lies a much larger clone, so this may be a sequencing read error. CDR3 loop: CASRSRDRFYEQCF. The CDR3 region has the DNA TGTGCCAGCAGATCCCGGGACAGGTTCTACGAGCAGTGCTTC. The V gene is TRBV6-5, the J gene TRBJ2-7; 8 nucleotides line up with TRBD1. The CDR3 length is 14 residues. Germline CDR1 is MNHEY and CDR2 is SVGAGI.

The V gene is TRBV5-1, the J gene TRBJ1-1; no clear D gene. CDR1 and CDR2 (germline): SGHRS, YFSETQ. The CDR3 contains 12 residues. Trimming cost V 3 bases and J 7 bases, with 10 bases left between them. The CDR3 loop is CASSSRGDEAFF. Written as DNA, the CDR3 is TGCGCCAGCAGCTCGCGGGGAGATGAAGCTTTCTTT.

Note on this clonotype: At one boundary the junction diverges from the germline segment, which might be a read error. CDR3 DNA: TGCAGTTCTAGAGATCGGGTACTGAATGAGCAGTCCTTC. It translates to CSSRDRVLNEQSF. This chain joins TRBV20-1 and TRBJ2-1; no firm D call. The germline gives CDR1 DFQATT, CDR2 SNEGSKA (reference sequence). This CDR3 contains 13 residues.

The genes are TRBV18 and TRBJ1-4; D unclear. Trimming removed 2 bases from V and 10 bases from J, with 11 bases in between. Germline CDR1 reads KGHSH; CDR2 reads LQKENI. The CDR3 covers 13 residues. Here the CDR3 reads CASSPGIDGKLFF. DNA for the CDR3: TGTGCCAGCTCACCAGGGATCGATGGAAAACTGTTTTTT.

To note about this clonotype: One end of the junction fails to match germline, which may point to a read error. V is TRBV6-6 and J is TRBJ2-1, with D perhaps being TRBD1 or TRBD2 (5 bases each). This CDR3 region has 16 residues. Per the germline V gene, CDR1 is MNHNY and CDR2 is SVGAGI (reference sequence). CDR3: CASSYGTSPTYNEQLF. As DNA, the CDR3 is TGTGCCAGCAGTTACGGGACCAGCCCAACCTACAATGAGCAGCTCTTC.

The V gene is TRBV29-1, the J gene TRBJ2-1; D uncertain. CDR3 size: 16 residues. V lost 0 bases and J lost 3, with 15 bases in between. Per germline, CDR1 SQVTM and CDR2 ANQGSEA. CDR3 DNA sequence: TGCAGCGTTGAAGATGGTCCTGGCCCCTTCTACAATGAGCAGTTCTTC. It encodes CSVEDGPGPFYNEQFF.

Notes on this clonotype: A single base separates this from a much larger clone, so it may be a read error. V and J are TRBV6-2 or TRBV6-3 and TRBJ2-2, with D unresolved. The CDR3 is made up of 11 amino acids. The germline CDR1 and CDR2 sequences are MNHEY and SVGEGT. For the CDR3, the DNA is TGTGCCGGCAGTTACGGCGGGGAGCTGTTTTTT. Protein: CAGSYGGELFF.

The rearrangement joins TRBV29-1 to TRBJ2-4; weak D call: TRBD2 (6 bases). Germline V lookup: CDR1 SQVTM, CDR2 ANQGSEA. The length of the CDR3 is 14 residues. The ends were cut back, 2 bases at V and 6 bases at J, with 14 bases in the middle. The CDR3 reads CSVESGLLGNIQYF. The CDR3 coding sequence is TGCAGCGTTGAAAGCGGGTTATTGGGAAACATTCAGTACTTC.

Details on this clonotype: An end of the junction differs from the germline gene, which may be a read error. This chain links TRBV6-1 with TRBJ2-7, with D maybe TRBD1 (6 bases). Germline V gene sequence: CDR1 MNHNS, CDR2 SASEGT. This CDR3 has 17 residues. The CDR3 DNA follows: TGTGCCGGCAGTCTGCAATCCTACAGGGTCCTTAGCAACGAGCAGTACTTC. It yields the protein CAGSLQSYRVLSNEQYF.

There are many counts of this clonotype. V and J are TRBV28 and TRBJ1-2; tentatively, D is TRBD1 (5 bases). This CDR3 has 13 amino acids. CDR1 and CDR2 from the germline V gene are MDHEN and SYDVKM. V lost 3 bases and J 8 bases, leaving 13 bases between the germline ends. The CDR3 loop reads CASSFEAGSGYTF. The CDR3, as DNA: TGTGCCAGCAGTTTTGAGGCAGGGAGCGGCTACACCTTC.